Below, 30 T cell receptor beta chains from the same sample are listed, as sequenced in a study of Ad26.COV2.S vaccination and SARS-CoV-2 variants. Treatment specified: over 15 received Ad26.COV2.S at low or high dose, single or two shots; 5 received placebo; per-sample allocation not given. Specimen acquisition occurred on day 63 following the initial vaccine or placebo injection. The method was immunoSEQ multiplex PCR; TCRdb's version includes in-frame clones alone and lacks a portion of them. The sample has fewer than 400,000 clones, around nine tenths seen once. This specimen was peripheral blood, taken in a trial of Ad26.COV2.S vaccine versus placebo. All receptors derive from a person between 18 and 65 years old who received the Ad26.COV2.S COVID-19 vaccine or a placebo.

The chain uses TRBV19 and TRBJ2-2; TRBD2 matches at 7 bases. The V and J ends lost 7 bases and 6 bases, in that order; junction bases with no gene match: 5. This CDR3 has 13 amino acids. Per germline, CDR1 LNHDA and CDR2 SQIVND (reference sequence). CDR3 bases: TGTGCCAGTACCCCTAGCGGTGCCGGGGAGCTGTTTTTT. Translated: CASTPSGAGELFF.

This clone was seen once. V usage is TRBV7-8 and J usage is TRBJ2-1; 11 bases are shared with TRBD2. The germline V gene encodes CDR1 SGHVS and CDR2 FQNEAQ. The CDR3 sequence is 15 residues long. V lost 6 bases and J lost 8; bases outside the gene matches: 9. The CDR3, as DNA: TGTGCCAGCAGAAAATTTAGCGGGGGGGCGTATGAGCAGTTCTTC. It specifies CASRKFSGGAYEQFF.

The genes are TRBV7-2 and TRBJ1-5, with TRBD1 matching over 7 bases. The CDR3 runs to 16 residues. Germline assignment: CDR1 SGHTA and CDR2 FQGNSA. Trimming at V came to 5 bases and at J to 6 bases, leaving 13 bases not matched to a gene. The CDR3 loop is CASSLRQGPFGQPQHF. CDR3 sequence (DNA): TGTGCCAGCAGCCTTCGACAGGGACCCTTTGGTCAGCCCCAGCATTTT.

The chain has TRBV19 and TRBJ2-6, with TRBD1 matching over 12 bases. CDR1 and CDR2 (germline): LNHDA, SQIVND (reference sequence). The CDR3 is 18 residues long. Losses at the gene ends were 5 bases for V and 2 bases for J; bases not matched to a gene: 7. The chain's CDR3 is CASSSTGQGAPGANVLTF. CDR3 DNA sequence: TGTGCCAGTAGTTCAACGGGACAGGGGGCGCCTGGGGCCAACGTCCTGACTTTC.

The rearrangement links TRBV5-1 to TRBJ2-1, with 8 bases identical to TRBD2. Germline values: CDR1 SGHRS, CDR2 YFSETQ. This CDR3 contains 14 residues. After removal of 5 bases from V and 3 bases from J, the junction contained 4 bases not matched to a gene. The CDR3 protein is CASSPGGLYNEQFF. The CDR3 nucleotides read TGCGCCAGCAGTCCGGGGGGGCTCTACAATGAGCAGTTCTTC. Using reference TRBV5-1 and TRBJ2-1 for the parts outside the CDR3, the full variable domain is KAGVTQTPRYLIKTRGQQVTLSCSPISGHRSVSWYQQTPGQGLQFLFEYFSETQRNKGNFPGRFSGRQFSNSRSEMNVSTLELGDSALYLCASSPGGLYNEQFFGPGTRLTVL.

This rearrangement joins TRBV2 to TRBJ2-3; 7 nucleotides line up with TRBD2. Germline assignment: CDR1 SNHLY and CDR2 FYNNEI. J lost 1 base, V lost 5 bases, and 3 bases had no gene match. The CDR3 is made up of 14 amino acids. CDR3: CASSLAGGTDTQYF. The CDR3 bases are TGTGCCAGCAGTCTGGCGGGGGGCACAGATACGCAGTATTTT.

The chain combines TRBV11-1 with TRBJ1-2, with D tentatively TRBD1 (5 bases). CDR3 length equals 14 residues. The V end was cut by 1 base, the J end by 6 bases, with 12 bases between. Germline CDR1 is SGHAT and CDR2 is FQDESV (reference sequence). The CDR3 loop reads CASSLGQGDNGYTF. In DNA, the CDR3 is TGTGCCAGCAGCTTAGGGCAGGGCGATAATGGCTACACCTTC.

This clone has just one count. This chain connects TRBV14 to TRBJ1-4, with 7 bases that match TRBD1. V gave up 6 bases and J gave up 8 bases; unmatched junction bases: 9. The CDR3 sequence is 14 residues long. Germline CDR1 reads SGHDN; CDR2 reads FVKESK. CDR3 nucleotide sequence: TGTGCCAGCAGACTTACAGGGGTAGGCGAAAAACTGTTTTTT. This translates into CASRLTGVGEKLFF. The complete variable domain, with remaining parts taken from reference TRBV14 and TRBJ1-4, reads EAGVTQFPSHSVIEKGQTVTLRCDPISGHDNLYWYRRVMGKEIKFLLHFVKESKQDESGMPNNRFLAERTGGTYSTLKVQPAELEDSGVYFCASRLTGVGEKLFFGSGTQLSVL.

The chain is built from TRBV19 and TRBJ1-3; D is unresolved. Germline V lookup: CDR1 LNHDA, CDR2 SQIVND (reference sequence). The V end lost 3 bases, the J end lost 0 bases, and 9 bases lay between the germline ends. The CDR3 runs to 15 residues. CDR3 nucleotide sequence: TGTGCCAGTAGTATGGACGCTCACTCTGGAAACACCATATATTTT. Its protein is CASSMDAHSGNTIYF.

The chain employs TRBV27 and TRBJ1-1; D is perhaps TRBD1 (6 bases). Trimming took 7 bases from V and 12 from J, leaving 15 bases between them. This CDR3 is 11 amino acids long. From germline, CDR1 is MNHEY and CDR2 SMNVEV (reference sequence). CDR3 DNA: TGTGCCAGCAACGACGGGACATCTTCTTTCTTT. Translated, it gives CASNDGTSSFF.

The chain has TRBV2 and TRBJ1-3; D is unclear. Trimming cost V 0 bases and J 0 bases, with 6 bases left between them. The germline gives CDR1 SNHLY, CDR2 FYNNEI. The CDR3 totals 15 residues. The CDR3 loop is CASSEAGSSGNTIYF. In DNA form, the CDR3 reads TGTGCCAGCAGTGAAGCGGGAAGCTCTGGAAACACCATATATTTT. The entire variable domain, with the rest obtained from reference TRBV2 and TRBJ1-3, is as follows: EPEVTQTPSHQVTQMGQEVILRCVPISNHLYFYWYRQILGQKVEFLVSFYNNEISEKSEIFDDQFSVERPDGSNFTLKIRSTKLEDSAMYFCASSEAGSSGNTIYFGEGSWLTVV.

V is TRBV6-5 and J is TRBJ1-5; unclear D gene. This CDR3 is 13 amino acids long. CDR1 is MNHEY, CDR2 SVGAGI, per germline. V lost 9 bases, J lost 3 bases, and 12 bases lay in between. CDR3 DNA sequence: TGTGCCAGTCAGTCGGGAATCAATCAGCCCCAGCATTTT. It encodes CASQSGINQPQHF.

CDR3 sequence reads: CASSDFIGSLSGYEQYF. The CDR3 nucleotides are TGTGCCAGCAGTGATTTCATTGGCAGCCTTAGCGGCTACGAGCAGTACTTC. The chain recombines TRBV6-1 with TRBJ2-7; D is possibly TRBD2 (6 bases). The CDR3 is made up of 17 amino acids. The V gene's germline CDR1 is MNHNS and CDR2 SASEGT. Trimming left V 3 bases short and J 3 bases short, with 21 bases between.

CDR3 residues: CASSEASGRYEQYF. CDR3 nucleotide sequence: TGTGCCAGCAGTGAAGCTTCCGGCAGATACGAGCAGTACTTC. The rearrangement links TRBV2 to TRBJ2-7; no clear D gene. The CDR3 runs 14 residues. Germline-derived CDR1 and CDR2 are SNHLY and FYNNEI. Between the trimmed V and J ends, which lost 0 bases and 4 bases, there was a span of 10 bases.

This clone was counted a few times. V is TRBV9 and J is TRBJ2-3; D not certain. CDR1 and CDR2 (germline): SGDLS, YYNGEE. CDR3 length: 12 amino acids. With 1 base removed from V and 5 bases from J, the gap between germline ends came to 5 bases. CDR3: CASSVSGDTQYF. As DNA, the CDR3 is TGTGCCAGCAGCGTAAGTGGAGATACGCAGTATTTT.

This clone has only one observation. This chain links TRBV7-2 with TRBJ1-2, with TRBD1 as a possible D gene (6 bases). The germline CDR1 and CDR2 sequences are SGHTA and FQGNSA. V dropped 1 base and J dropped 4 bases, with 10 bases sitting between them. The CDR3 is 14 residues long. The CDR3 region is CASSLEGQRYGYTF. The CDR3 DNA is TGTGCCAGCAGCTTAGAAGGACAGCGCTATGGCTACACCTTC.

V usage is TRBV28 and J usage is TRBJ2-7; perhaps TRBD2 as D (5 bases). This CDR3 region has 12 residues. Germline-derived CDR1 and CDR2 are MDHEN and SYDVKM. V was cut by 6 bases and J by 3 bases, with 9 bases left in between. The CDR3 sequence is CASSYSVYEQYF. Here the CDR3 DNA reads TGTGCCAGCAGCTATAGCGTCTACGAGCAGTACTTC.

V usage is TRBV9 and J usage is TRBJ2-1, with TRBD1 matching 12 bases. This CDR3 contains 14 residues. J gave up 10 bases and V 4 bases, and 6 bases lay outside the gene matches. CDR1 is SGDLS and CDR2 is YYNGEE in the germline V gene. The CDR3 DNA reads TGTGCCAGCAGCCCGGGACAGGGGGCGTGGGAGCAGTTCTTC. It specifies CASSPGQGAWEQFF.

The chain links TRBV4-2 to TRBJ1-1; TRBD1 matches at 9 bases. Germline CDR1 reads LGHNA; CDR2 reads YNFKEQ. The trim removed 4 bases at V and 6 bases at J, leaving 3 bases unmatched. The CDR3 totals 13 residues. CDR3 residues: CASSLTGGAEAFF. CDR3 nucleotides: TGTGCCAGCAGCCTGACAGGGGGGGCTGAAGCTTTCTTT.

CDR3 in amino acids: CASSQQGADSQYF. DNA of the CDR3: TGCGCCAGCAGCCAACAGGGGGCCGATAGCCAGTACTTC. V usage is TRBV4-1 and J usage is TRBJ2-5, with TRBD1 identical over 8 bases. CDR3 length: 13 amino acids. Germline V CDR1 and CDR2: MGHRA, YSYEKL. J was trimmed by 10 bases and V by 2 bases; bases with no gene match: 6.

Details on this clone: Other nucleotide sequences from this sample produce the same CDR3. The gene calls are TRBV2 and TRBJ1-2, with unresolved D. Trimming left V 3 bases short and J 0 bases short, with 5 bases between. Germline values: CDR1 SNHLY, CDR2 FYNNEI. The CDR3 totals 13 residues. The CDR3 spells CASSDRANYGYTF. CDR3 DNA sequence: TGTGCCAGCAGTGATCGGGCTAACTATGGCTACACCTTC.

The chain carries TRBV7-2 and TRBJ2-5, with TRBD2 matching 7 bases. This CDR3 spans 18 amino acids. The trim removed 2 bases at V and 2 bases at J, leaving 14 bases unmatched. The germline CDR1 and CDR2 sequences are SGHTA and FQGNSA. CDR3 region: CASSLSLGEGLRQETQYF. CDR3 in DNA: TGTGCCAGCAGCTTAAGCCTTGGAGAGGGACTACGACAAGAGACCCAGTACTTC.

This clone appeared once. This sequence joins TRBV18 and TRBJ1-2; D is unclear. This CDR3 region has 13 residues. The V end lost 6 bases, the J end lost 7 bases, and 15 bases lay between the germline ends. CDR1 is KGHSH and CDR2 is LQKENI in the germline V gene. CDR3 DNA: TGTGCCAGCTCTCAAAAGAGGGATAGTGGCTACACCTTC. It yields the protein CASSQKRDSGYTF.

The chain links TRBV10-3 to TRBJ2-3; 12 positions agree with TRBD2. V trimming: 10 bases; J trimming: 5 bases; junction bases outside the gene matches: 4. The CDR3 extends over 13 amino acids. The germline V gene has CDR1 ENHRY and CDR2 SYGVKD. The CDR3 bases are TGTGCCACTAGCGGGGGGGCCCAAGATACGCAGTATTTT. Protein: CATSGGAQDTQYF.

This chain links TRBV6-5 with TRBJ1-1, with D perhaps TRBD1 (6 bases). This CDR3 is 13 amino acids long. Germline V gives CDR1 MNHEY, CDR2 SVGAGI. Trimming shortened V by 7 bases and J by 4 bases, and 13 bases separated the two germline ends. CDR3 sequence reads: CASKGGLGTEAFF. The CDR3 nucleotides read TGTGCCAGCAAGGGGGGGCTTGGCACTGAAGCTTTCTTT.

J is TRBJ1-2 and V is TRBV7-9, with D possibly matching TRBD1 (6 bases). V was cut by 5 bases and J by 5 bases, with 15 bases left in between. The CDR3 is 14 amino acids. Germline assignment: CDR1 SEHNR and CDR2 FQNEAQ (reference sequence). CDR3 residues: CASSPLGGPYGYTF. CDR3 sequence (DNA): TGTGCCAGCAGCCCTCTAGGGGGGCCTTATGGCTACACCTTC.

As for this clone: The sample holds other DNA sequences that translate to the same CDR3. V and J are TRBV3-1 (or the pseudogene TRBV3-2) and TRBJ1-2, with D unresolved. The CDR3 has 11 residues. Trimming stripped 6 bases from V and 2 bases from J, with 4 bases between. Germline V lookup: CDR1 LGHDT, CDR2 YNNKEL (reference sequence). This chain's CDR3 is CASSRNYGYTF. As DNA, the CDR3 is TGTGCCAGCAGTAGGAACTATGGCTACACCTTC.

V and J are TRBV3-1 (or the pseudogene TRBV3-2) and TRBJ1-1; 9 positions agree with TRBD1. The CDR3 extends over 15 amino acids. Unmatched junction bases numbered 6, after V lost 4 bases and J lost 3 bases. Germline CDR1 and CDR2: LGHDT and YNNKEL (reference sequence). CDR3 DNA sequence: TGTGCCAGCAGCCGAAACAGGGGGCCTTACACTGAAGCTTTCTTT. It specifies CASSRNRGPYTEAFF.

This chain uses TRBV6-2 or TRBV6-3 with TRBJ2-3, with 10 bases that match TRBD2. Germline trimming cut 3 bases from V and 2 bases from J; bases unmatched to any gene: 11. CDR3 size: 18 residues. Germline CDR1 MNHEY, CDR2 SVGEGT. The CDR3 nucleotides are TGTGCCAGCAGTTATACTAGCGGGGAGGTCAGTATCACAGATACGCAGTATTTT. Protein: CASSYTSGEVSITDTQYF.

The chain employs TRBV5-1 and TRBJ2-7; D call uncertain. Germline V lookup: CDR1 SGHRS, CDR2 YFSETQ. V lost 4 bases and J lost 1, with 9 bases in between. The CDR3 has 13 amino acids. The CDR3 coding sequence is TGCGCCAGCAGCCTAGACCAGTCCTACGAGCAGTACTTC. The encoded protein is CASSLDQSYEQYF.